This T cell receptor beta chain comes out of a study of early T cells in non-severe SARS-CoV-2 infection. The TCR library protocol was used to attach unique molecular identifiers. These identifiers were attached to individual cDNA molecules. One entry per CDR3 protein results from TCRdb running MiXCR on the 5' RACE reads. The sample carries over 35,000 distinct CDR3 sequences, around 6.1% recorded once. The germline V gene encodes CDR1 KGHSH and CDR2 LQKENI. The CDR3 has 13 residues. The V gene lost 2 bases and the J gene lost 7 bases, with 11 bases spanning the gap. The sample was whole blood, taken at baseline. V and J are TRBV18 and TRBJ1-1; D may be TRBD1 (6 bases). This TCR was sampled from an adult who was a healthcare worker with PCR-confirmed SARS-CoV-2 infection or an uninfected control (not recorded which). The CDR3 sequence is CASSPEGDFEAFF. The CDR3 DNA is TGTGCCAGCTCACCAGAGGGGGATTTTGAAGCTTTCTTT. Full variable domain (outside the CDR3, taken from reference TRBV18 and TRBJ1-1): NAGVMQNPRHLVRRRGQEARLRCSPMKGHSHVYWYRQLPEEGLKFMVYLQKENIIDESGMPKERFSAEFPKEGPSILRIQQVVRGDSAAYFCASSPEGDFEAFFGQGTRLTVV.